This note documents a single TCR beta chain sequence. Its antigen is unknown. Some clones are missing from TCRdb's copy, which holds only in-frame ones; the method was immunoSEQ multiplex PCR. The sample records more than 85,000 clones, over 85% being singletons. The data were taken from a study of cytomegalovirus exposure and HLA in healthy donors. Findings and limits, study-wide: For cytomegalovirus status, the classifier reportedly gave diagnoses with high specificity and sensitivity. The dataset shows that most TCR sequences were rare, while some public TCRs occurred in many donors. It was 160 or so TCR beta chains that were listed as cytomegalovirus-associated.

The donors were part of the validation cohort of over a hundred subjects. That cohort was separate from the first cohort, which comprised under 700 subjects. The CDR3 has 13 amino acids. Germline CDR1 reads MNHEY; CDR2 reads SMNVEV (reference sequence). V dropped 2 bases and J dropped 8; count of bases not matched to a gene: 5. The receptor was derived from a young woman in good health and CMV-seronegative. This rearrangement joins TRBV27 to TRBJ1-2, with 7 positions matching TRBD1. The sequenced sample was PBMCs. The CDR3 sequence: CASSLRGGRGYTF. Here the CDR3 DNA reads TGTGCCAGCAGTTTACGAGGGGGCAGGGGCTACACCTTC.